One sample yielded the 23 T cell receptor beta chains listed below, sequenced in a study of shared clonotypes between healthy human individuals. Some clones are missing from TCRdb's copy, which holds only in-frame ones; the method was immunoSEQ multiplex PCR. The repertoire holds about a million clones, with 70% to 85% as singletons. The source material was memory CD4+ T cells from PBMCs. Subset indicated: CD45RA-negative fraction. All receptors derive from a young man in good health. Some clones in this sample may be carry-over from other donors' samples.

The chain has TRBV27 and TRBJ2-7, with TRBD1 matching 10 bases. CDR1 is MNHEY and CDR2 is SMNVEV in the germline V gene (reference sequence). This CDR3 region has 14 residues. V was clipped by 6 bases and J by 3 bases; unmatched bases: 5. The CDR3, as DNA: TGTGCCAGCAGAAGGACAGGGGGGGGCTACGAGCAGTACTTC. Translated: CASRRTGGGYEQYF.

The V gene is TRBV5-1, the J gene TRBJ2-7; D may be TRBD1 (5 bases). CDR1 SGHRS and CDR2 YFSETQ come from the germline V gene. The V end was cut by 2 bases, the J end by 3 bases, with 18 bases between. The CDR3 sequence is 16 residues long. The CDR3 DNA reads TGCGCCAGCAGCTTCCATGGGGCAGGTTTATACTACGAGCAGTACTTC. Translated, it gives CASSFHGAGLYYEQYF.

This clone was recorded at least ten times. The chain employs TRBV11-2 and TRBJ2-2; no reliable D call. This CDR3 has 15 amino acids. Trimming took off 6 bases at V and 1 base at J, with 12 bases between the two ends. Germline V CDR1 and CDR2: SGHAT, FQNNGV. The CDR3 DNA reads TGTGCCAGCAGACGGGCAGGCCTGAACACCGGGGAGCTGTTTTTT. This gives the protein CASRRAGLNTGELFF.

Comments on this clone: Other nucleotide sequences from this sample produce the same CDR3. The chain combines TRBV5-1 with TRBJ1-5; 7 nucleotides match TRBD1. This CDR3 is built from 15 residues. V lost 0 bases, J lost 2 bases, and 2 bases stayed unmatched. CDR1 and CDR2 from the germline V gene are SGHRS and YFSETQ. The CDR3 region has the DNA TGCGCCAGCAGCTTGGGACAGGGAGGCAATCAGCCCCAGCATTTT. Protein product: CASSLGQGGNQPQHF.

This clone was recorded only once. The rearrangement joins TRBV5-1 to TRBJ2-3; a possible D gene is TRBD1 (5 bases). In germline, CDR1 is SGHRS, CDR2 YFSETQ. The CDR3 is 17 residues long. Trimming cost V 0 bases and J 0 bases, with 14 bases left between them. This CDR3 reads CASSLGNGPGSTDTQYF. The CDR3 nucleotides are TGCGCCAGCAGCTTGGGGAACGGGCCAGGGAGCACAGATACGCAGTATTTT.

This chain uses TRBV7-9 with TRBJ1-1, with D perhaps TRBD1 (5 bases). Looked up from germline, CDR1 is SEHNR and CDR2 is FQNEAQ (reference sequence). This CDR3 spans 11 amino acids. V dropped 4 bases and J dropped 8 bases, with 8 bases sitting between them. The CDR3 DNA is TGTGCCAGCAGCTCGACAGTCGAAGCTTTCTTT. Its protein product is CASSSTVEAFF. The full variable domain, rest sourced from reference TRBV7-9 and TRBJ1-1, is DTGVSQNPRHKITKRGQNVTFRCDPISEHNRLYWYRQTLGQGPEFLTYFQNEAQLEKSRLLSDRFSAERPKGSFSTLEIQRTEQGDSAMYLCASSSTVEAFFGQGTRLTVV.

The gene calls are TRBV7-6 and TRBJ2-4, with 9 bases matching TRBD2. The DNA matches TRBJ2-7 better at its end, which makes the J call doubtful. The CDR3 is 15 residues long. Germline CDR1 is SGHVS and CDR2 is FNYEAQ. The CDR3 nucleotides read TGTGCCAGCAGCTTTATTAGCGGGAGTACCTACGAGCAGTACTTC. Its translation: CASSFISGSTYEQYF.

A word on this clone: The likely explanation is a read error, given a far larger clone one base away. The chain uses TRBV7-2 and TRBJ1-2; no clear D. This CDR3 has 13 amino acids. Germline V gene lookup returns CDR1 SGHTA and CDR2 FQGNSA. V lost 7 bases to trimming and J lost 7 bases, with 16 bases between them. DNA of the CDR3: TGTGCCAGCAACCGACGGGGAGAGGGTGGCTACACCTTC. Its translation: CASNRRGEGGYTF.

V usage is TRBV6-5 and J usage is TRBJ1-5; unclear D gene. Germline CDR1 is MNHEY and CDR2 is SVGAGI. This CDR3 has 12 amino acids. With 0 bases removed from V and 9 bases from J, the gap between germline ends came to 6 bases. CDR3 loop: CASSYSPGPQHF. The CDR3 DNA follows: TGTGCCAGCAGTTACTCACCAGGGCCCCAGCATTTT.

This clone was seen a few times. This chain connects TRBV7-2 to TRBJ2-5, with TRBD2 as a possible D gene (6 bases). Germline V gives CDR1 SGHTA, CDR2 FQGNSA. This CDR3 comprises 15 residues. Trimming pared 2 bases from V and 3 bases from J, leaving 13 bases between. CDR3 region: CASSLNGGAKETQYF. The CDR3 DNA reads as TGTGCCAGCAGCTTAAACGGGGGTGCAAAAGAGACCCAGTACTTC.

The chain combines TRBV6-1 with TRBJ1-2; D is possibly TRBD1 (5 bases). Trimming cost V 4 bases and J 4 bases, with 16 bases left between them. The CDR3 runs to 15 residues. Germline V gene lookup returns CDR1 MNHNS and CDR2 SASEGT. This chain's CDR3 is CASSVGAGISYGYTF. The CDR3 DNA reads TGTGCCAGCAGTGTAGGCGCAGGGATTAGCTATGGCTACACCTTC.

The V call is TRBV2, the J call TRBJ2-7; a possible D gene is TRBD1 (6 bases). Germline assignment: CDR1 SNHLY and CDR2 FYNNEI. V shed 4 bases and J shed 1 base, with 17 bases lying between them. CDR3 size: 16 residues. The CDR3 DNA reads as TGTGCCAGCAGTGGCAATCCTAGTAGGGGGTCCTACGAGCAGTACTTC. Protein product: CASSGNPSRGSYEQYF. Supplemented by reference TRBV2 and TRBJ2-7, the full variable domain reads EPEVTQTPSHQVTQMGQEVILRCVPISNHLYFYWYRQILGQKVEFLVSFYNNEISEKSEIFDDQFSVERPDGSNFTLKIRSTKLEDSAMYFCASSGNPSRGSYEQYFGPGTRLTVT.

The chain carries TRBV28 and TRBJ2-1, with TRBD2 identical over 9 bases. CDR1 and CDR2 from the germline V gene are MDHEN and SYDVKM. The trim removed 5 bases at V and 10 bases at J, leaving 3 bases unmatched. The CDR3 is 12 amino acids. The CDR3 region is CASSVSGREQFF. CDR3 sequence (DNA): TGTGCCAGCAGTGTAAGCGGGAGGGAGCAGTTCTTC.

This clone has only a few counts. The chain recombines TRBV7-8 with TRBJ2-2; TRBD2 is a possible D gene (6 bases). Trimming stripped 0 bases from V and 5 bases from J, with 10 bases between. Germline V gene sequence: CDR1 SGHVS, CDR2 FQNEAQ. The CDR3 is 15 amino acids. Here the CDR3 DNA reads TGTGCCAGCAGCTTAGCGCTTGGAGGGACCGGGGAGCTGTTTTTT. It codes for CASSLALGGTGELFF. The whole variable domain, remainder taken from reference TRBV7-8 and TRBJ2-2, is GAGVSQSPRYKVAKRGQDVALRCDPISGHVSLFWYQQALGQGPEFLTYFQNEAQLDKSGLPSDRFFAERPEGSVSTLKIQRTQQEDSAVYLCASSLALGGTGELFFGEGSRLTVL.

This chain links TRBV28 with TRBJ2-4, with 11 nucleotides matching TRBD2. J was trimmed by 1 base and V by 3 bases; bases with no gene match: 8. The CDR3 runs to 18 residues. The germline V gene has CDR1 MDHEN and CDR2 SYDVKM. CDR3 region: CASSFLTSGMRAKNIQYF. The CDR3 DNA reads TGTGCCAGCAGTTTCCTGACTAGCGGGATGAGGGCCAAAAACATTCAGTACTTC.

The chain recombines TRBV30 with TRBJ2-7, with TRBD1 as a possible D gene (6 bases). The germline V gene has CDR1 GTSNPN and CDR2 SVGIG (reference sequence). The V and J ends lost 7 bases and 1 base respectively, with 8 bases between them. The CDR3 length is 11 residues. CDR3 DNA sequence: TGTGCCTCCGGACAGTCCTACGAGCAGTACTTC. This gives the protein CASGQSYEQYF.

To note about this clone: It may be a read error: a sequence one base away is much more abundant. V is TRBV30 and J is TRBJ2-2; 7 bases agree with TRBD1. CDR1 is GTSNPN and CDR2 is SVGIG in the germline V gene (reference sequence). The CDR3 is 13 amino acids. V lost 8 bases and J lost 13; bases outside the gene matches: 16. The CDR3 sequence is CALWWDLGGGLFF. The DNA of the CDR3 is TGTGCCCTATGGTGGGACCTAGGGGGCGGGCTGTTTTTT. Full variable domain (missing parts from reference TRBV30 and TRBJ2-2): SQTIHQWPATLVQPVGSPLSLECTVEGTSNPNLYWYRQAAGRGLQLLFYSVGIGQISSEVPQNLSASRPQDRQFILSSKKLLLSDSGFYLCALWWDLGGGLFFGEGSRLTVL.

The chain links TRBV7-2 to TRBJ2-7; D call uncertain. CDR3 length: 11 amino acids. V shed 5 bases and J shed 2 bases, with 4 bases lying between them. CDR1 is SGHTA and CDR2 is FQGNSA in the germline V gene. CDR3 amino acids: CASSGTYEQYF. CDR3 sequence (DNA): TGTGCCAGCAGCGGGACCTACGAGCAGTACTTC.

This rearrangement joins TRBV2 to TRBJ2-5; 7 bases are a match to TRBD1. CDR1 is SNHLY, CDR2 FYNNEI, per germline. CDR3 size: 13 residues. Trimming took 3 bases from V and 3 from J; bases not matched to a gene: 1. The chain's CDR3 is CASSDDREETQYF. CDR3 in DNA: TGTGCCAGCAGTGATGACAGGGAAGAGACCCAGTACTTC.

This clone was seen only once. This sample also contains other DNA sequences that code for the same CDR3. The rearrangement links TRBV11-3 to TRBJ1-1; D gene uncertain. The CDR3 totals 13 residues. Trimming stripped 0 bases from V and 2 bases from J, with 4 bases between. CDR1 and CDR2 (germline): SGHNT, YENEEA. For the CDR3, the DNA is TGTGCCAGCAGCTTAGACAGCAACACTGAAGCTTTCTTT. Translating gives CASSLDSNTEAFF.

The J gene is TRBJ1-1, the V gene TRBV10-3; TRBD1 aligns across 8 bases. Germline V lookup: CDR1 ENHRY, CDR2 SYGVKD. There are 15 residues in the CDR3. The ends lost 6 bases at V and 6 bases at J; junction bases unmatched: 12. For the CDR3, the DNA is TGTGCCATCAGCGCCTTGGACAGGGATCGGGCTGAAGCTTTCTTT. This encodes CAISALDRDRAEAFF.

The chain carries TRBV5-4 and TRBJ2-1, with TRBD2 matching over 8 bases. J was trimmed by 5 bases and V by 0 bases; bases with no gene match: 7. The CDR3 covers 16 residues. Germline CDR1 SGHNT, CDR2 YYREEE (reference sequence). CDR3 in DNA: TGTGCCAGCAGCTTGGCCTACACTAGCGGAGACAATGAGCAGTTCTTC. It yields the protein CASSLAYTSGDNEQFF.

With respect to this clone: Other DNA sequences within the sample encode an identical CDR3. V gene TRBV5-1 combines with J gene TRBJ2-7, with D unresolved. This CDR3 region has 11 residues. Germline values: CDR1 SGHRS, CDR2 YFSETQ. The ends were cut back, 2 bases at V and 4 bases at J, with 4 bases in the middle. The CDR3 DNA follows: TGCGCCAGCAGCTTTGGATACGAGCAGTACTTC. Encoded protein: CASSFGYEQYF.